This TCR beta chain derives from a study of T-cell reconstitution after alpha-beta-depleted transplantation in children. This clonotype has more than one count but fewer than ten. Unique molecular identifiers were used to barcode this TCRbeta library. TCRdb re-called the PCR reads with MiXCR, one entry per CDR3 protein. The table has some 200,000 distinct CDR3 sequences, approximately 9% seen once; the top ten hold roughly 6.2%. The CDR3 is 13 amino acids. Trimming took 4 bases from V and 2 from J, leaving 3 bases between them. Germline values: CDR1 ENHRY, CDR2 SYGVKD. The sequence was obtained from a human donor who donated a stem cell graft to a child with acute lymphoblastic leukemia. The starting material was PBMCs from the stem cell graft donor, obtained from the stem cell graft. The chain links TRBV10-3 to TRBJ1-6; D not certain. Here the CDR3 DNA reads TGTGCCATCAGTGGCGCCTATAATTCACCCCTCCACTTT. Its translation: CAISGAYNSPLHF.